This T cell receptor beta chain was found in a study of T cell repertoires in cytomegalovirus infection. CDR1 and CDR2 from the germline V gene are MDHEN and SYDVKM. CDR3 length: 13 amino acids. V lost 7 bases to trimming and J lost 11 bases, with 20 bases between them. General observations from the study: The ex vivo response was dominated by HLA-C-restricted CMV-specific TCR beta clonotypes.

In this sample, this clonotype turned up a few times. The antigen is not known. MiXCR was run by TCRdb on the reads, yielding one entry per CDR3 protein. Of under 850,000 distinct CDR3 sequences in the sample, less than 40% were seen once. The V call is TRBV28, the J call TRBJ1-1; D is ambiguous. Sequencing was performed on PBMCs. This clonotype was sampled from a human donor in good health (CMV status not recorded). Some clones in this sample may be carry-over from other donors' samples. CDR3 DNA: TGTGCCAGCACCCTCCAATATCCCCTTGAGGCTTTCTTT. The encoded protein is CASTLQYPLEAFF.